This TCR beta chain was sequenced in a study of cytomegalovirus exposure and HLA in healthy donors. Study results and caveats: In a later analysis, the majority of CMV-associated beta chains seemingly showed HLA restriction. Reported performance of the classifier showed diagnosis of cytomegalovirus status with high specificity and sensitivity.

This CDR3 has 12 amino acids. Germline lookup yields CDR1 SGHNT and CDR2 YYREEE (reference sequence). V lost 4 bases and J lost 5; bases outside the gene matches: 2. On this clone: What it binds is not known.

Primers: 60 Vbeta forward and 13 Jbeta reverse. Method: immunoSEQ multiplex PCR; TCRdb's copy keeps in-frame clones and lacks some. The table has some 170,000 clones, 81% seen once. The receptor was isolated from a woman aged 18-29 years in good health and CMV-seronegative. The V and J genes are TRBV5-4 and TRBJ1-1, with TRBD1 matching 7 bases. The specimen sequenced was PBMCs. CDR3 region: CASSLTGTEAFF. The CDR3 DNA reads TGTGCCAGCAGCCTGACAGGGACTGAAGCTTTCTTT. The variable domain in full, completed from reference TRBV5-4 and TRBJ1-1, reads ETGVTQSPTHLIKTRGQQVTLRCSSQSGHNTVSWYQQALGQGPQFIFQYYREEENGRGNFPPRFSGLQFPNYSSELNVNALELDDSALYLCASSLTGTEAFFGQGTRLTVV.